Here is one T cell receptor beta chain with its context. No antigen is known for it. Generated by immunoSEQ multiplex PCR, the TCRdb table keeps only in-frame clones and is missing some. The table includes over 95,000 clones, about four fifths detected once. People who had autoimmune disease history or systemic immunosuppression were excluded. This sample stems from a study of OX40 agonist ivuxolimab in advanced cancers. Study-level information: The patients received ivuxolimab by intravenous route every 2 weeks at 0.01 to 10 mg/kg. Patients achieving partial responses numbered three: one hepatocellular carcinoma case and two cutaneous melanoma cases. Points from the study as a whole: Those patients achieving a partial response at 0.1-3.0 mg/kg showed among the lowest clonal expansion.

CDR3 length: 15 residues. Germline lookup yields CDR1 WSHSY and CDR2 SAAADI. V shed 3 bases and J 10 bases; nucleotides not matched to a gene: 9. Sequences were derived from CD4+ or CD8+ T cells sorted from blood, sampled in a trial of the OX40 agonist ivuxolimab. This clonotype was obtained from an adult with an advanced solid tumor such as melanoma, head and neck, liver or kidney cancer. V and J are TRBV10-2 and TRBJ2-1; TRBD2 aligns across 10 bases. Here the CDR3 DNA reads TGCGCCAGCAGTGAAACGATAGCGGGGGGCCTCGAGCAGTTCTTC. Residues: CASSETIAGGLEQFF.